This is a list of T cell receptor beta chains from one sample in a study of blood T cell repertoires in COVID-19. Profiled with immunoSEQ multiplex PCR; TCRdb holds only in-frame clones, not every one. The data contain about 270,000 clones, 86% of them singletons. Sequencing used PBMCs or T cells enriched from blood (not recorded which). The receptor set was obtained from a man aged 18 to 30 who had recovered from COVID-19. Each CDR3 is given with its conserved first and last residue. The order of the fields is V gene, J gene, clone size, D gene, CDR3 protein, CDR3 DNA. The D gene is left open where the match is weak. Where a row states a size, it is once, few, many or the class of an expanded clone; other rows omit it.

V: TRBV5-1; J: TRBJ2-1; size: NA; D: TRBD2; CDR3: CASSLVLAGEYNEQFF; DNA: TGCGCCAGCAGCTTGGTGCTAGCGGGAGAATACAATGAGCAGTTCTTC
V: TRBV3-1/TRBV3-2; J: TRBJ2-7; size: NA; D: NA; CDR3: CASSQDSGFYEQYF; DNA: TGTGCCAGCAGCCAAGATTCGGGGTTTTACGAGCAGTACTTC
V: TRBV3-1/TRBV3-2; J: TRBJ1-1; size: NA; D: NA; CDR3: CATGGIGDTEAFF; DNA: TGTGCCACCGGGGGTATCGGGGACACTGAAGCTTTCTTT
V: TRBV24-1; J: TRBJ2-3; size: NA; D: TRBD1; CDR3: CATSDWTGSTDTQYF; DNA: TGTGCCACCAGTGATTGGACAGGTAGCACAGATACGCAGTATTTT
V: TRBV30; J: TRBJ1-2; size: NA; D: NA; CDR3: CAWSKSHNEGYTF; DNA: TGTGCCTGGAGTAAAAGCCATAACGAGGGCTACACCTTC
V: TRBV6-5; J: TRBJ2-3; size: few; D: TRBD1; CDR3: CASSRTGGTDTQYF; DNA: TGTGCCAGCAGTCGGACAGGGGGGACAGATACGCAGTATTTT
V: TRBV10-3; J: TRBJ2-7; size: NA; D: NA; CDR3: CAISERVSGSYEQYF; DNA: TGTGCCATCAGTGAGAGAGTTAGCGGAAGCTACGAGCAGTACTTC
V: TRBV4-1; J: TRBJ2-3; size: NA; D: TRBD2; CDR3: CASSGGSVTDTQYF; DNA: TGCGCCAGCAGCGGCGGGAGTGTCACAGATACGCAGTATTTT
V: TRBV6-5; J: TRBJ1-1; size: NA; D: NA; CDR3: CASSRLVRRDTEAFF; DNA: TGTGCCAGCAGTCGCTTAGTCCGGAGGGACACTGAAGCTTTCTTT
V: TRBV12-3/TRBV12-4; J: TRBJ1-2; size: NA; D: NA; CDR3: CASSLVRGGYTF; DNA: TGTGCCAGCAGTTTAGTTCGAGGAGGCTACACCTTC
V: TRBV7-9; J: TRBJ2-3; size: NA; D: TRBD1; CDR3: CASSSTGTVTDTQYF; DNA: TGTGCCAGCAGCTCAACCGGGACAGTCACAGATACGCAGTATTTT
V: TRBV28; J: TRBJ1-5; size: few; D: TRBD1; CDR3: CASSSGTGGLSNQPQHF; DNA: TGTGCCAGCAGTTCTGGGACAGGGGGCTTAAGCAATCAGCCCCAGCATTTT